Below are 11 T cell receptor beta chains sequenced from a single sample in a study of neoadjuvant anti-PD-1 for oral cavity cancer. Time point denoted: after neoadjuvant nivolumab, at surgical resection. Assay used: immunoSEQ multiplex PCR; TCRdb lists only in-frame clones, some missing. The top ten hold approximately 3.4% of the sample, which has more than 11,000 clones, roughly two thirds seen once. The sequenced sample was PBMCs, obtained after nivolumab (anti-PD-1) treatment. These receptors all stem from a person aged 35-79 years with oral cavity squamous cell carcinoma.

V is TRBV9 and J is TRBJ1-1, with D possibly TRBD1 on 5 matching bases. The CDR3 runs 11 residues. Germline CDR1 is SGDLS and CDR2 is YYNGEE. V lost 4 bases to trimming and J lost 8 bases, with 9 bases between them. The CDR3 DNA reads TGTGCCAGCAGCCCCGGGGGAGAAGCTTTCTTT. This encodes CASSPGGEAFF.

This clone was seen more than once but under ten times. The CDR3 DNA reads as TGTGCCATCAGTGAGGGGGCCAACGTCCTGACTTTC. This sequence encodes CAISEGANVLTF. The rearrangement links TRBV10-3 to TRBJ2-6; D is uncertain. V dropped 2 bases and J dropped 4 bases, with 0 bases sitting between them. This CDR3 comprises 12 residues. The germline CDR1 and CDR2 sequences are ENHRY and SYGVKD.

CDR3 nucleotides: TGTGCCAGCAGCGTAGAACCGGTTACCGGGGAGCTGTTTTTT. Translating gives CASSVEPVTGELFF. The chain combines TRBV9 with TRBJ2-2; no clear D gene. With 0 bases removed from V and 5 bases from J, the gap between germline ends came to 8 bases. The germline V gene encodes CDR1 SGDLS and CDR2 YYNGEE. The CDR3 has 14 amino acids.

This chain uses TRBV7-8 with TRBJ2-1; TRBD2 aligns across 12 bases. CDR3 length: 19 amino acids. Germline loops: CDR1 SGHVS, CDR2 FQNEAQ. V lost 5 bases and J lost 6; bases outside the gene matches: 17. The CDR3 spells CASSHRPPRLAGETNEQFF. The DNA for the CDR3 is TGTGCCAGCAGCCATCGACCCCCCCGACTAGCGGGAGAAACCAATGAGCAGTTCTTC.

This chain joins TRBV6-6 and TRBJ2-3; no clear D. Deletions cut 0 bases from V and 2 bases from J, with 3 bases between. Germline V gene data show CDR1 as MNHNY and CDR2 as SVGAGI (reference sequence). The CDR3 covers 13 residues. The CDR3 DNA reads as TGTGCCAGCAGTTACTCGTCCACAGATACGCAGTATTTT. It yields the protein CASSYSSTDTQYF.

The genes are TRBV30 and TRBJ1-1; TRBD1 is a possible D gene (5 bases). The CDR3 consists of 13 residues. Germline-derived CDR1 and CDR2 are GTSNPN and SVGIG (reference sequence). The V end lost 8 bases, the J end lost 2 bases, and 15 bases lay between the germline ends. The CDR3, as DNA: TGTGCCAGCCAGCGGAGGGGAAACACTGAAGCTTTCTTT. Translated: CASQRRGNTEAFF.

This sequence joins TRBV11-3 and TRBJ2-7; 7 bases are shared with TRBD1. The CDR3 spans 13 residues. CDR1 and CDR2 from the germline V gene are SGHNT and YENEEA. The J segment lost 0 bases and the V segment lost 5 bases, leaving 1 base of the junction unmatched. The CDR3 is CASSTGASYEQYF. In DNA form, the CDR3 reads TGTGCCAGCAGCACAGGGGCCTCCTACGAGCAGTACTTC.

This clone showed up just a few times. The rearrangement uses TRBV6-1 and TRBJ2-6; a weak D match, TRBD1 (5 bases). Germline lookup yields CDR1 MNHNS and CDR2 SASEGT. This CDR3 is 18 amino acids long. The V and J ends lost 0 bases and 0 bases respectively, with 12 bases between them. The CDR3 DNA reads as TGTGCCAGCAGTGAAGCAGCAGGGCTTAACTCTGGGGCCAACGTCCTGACTTTC. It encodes CASSEAAGLNSGANVLTF.

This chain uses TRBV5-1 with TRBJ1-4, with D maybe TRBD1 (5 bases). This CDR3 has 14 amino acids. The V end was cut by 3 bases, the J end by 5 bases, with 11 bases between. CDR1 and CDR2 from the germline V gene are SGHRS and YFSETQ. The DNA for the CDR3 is TGCGCCAGCAGCTCGGGGCAGCTAAATGAAAAACTGTTTTTT. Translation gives CASSSGQLNEKLFF.

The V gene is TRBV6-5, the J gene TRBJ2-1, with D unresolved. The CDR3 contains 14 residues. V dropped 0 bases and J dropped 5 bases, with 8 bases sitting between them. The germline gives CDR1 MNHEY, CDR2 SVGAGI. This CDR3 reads CASSYSKGDNEQFF. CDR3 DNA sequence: TGTGCCAGCAGTTACTCGAAAGGAGACAATGAGCAGTTCTTC.

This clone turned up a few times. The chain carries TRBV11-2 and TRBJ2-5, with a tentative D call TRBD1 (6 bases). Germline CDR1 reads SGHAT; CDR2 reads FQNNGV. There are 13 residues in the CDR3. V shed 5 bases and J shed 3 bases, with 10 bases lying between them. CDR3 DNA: TGTGCCAGCAGCCTCAGGGGCGAAGAGACCCAGTACTTC. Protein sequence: CASSLRGEETQYF.